This T cell receptor beta chain emerged from a study of blood T cell repertoires in COVID-19. At the level of the study: In each case, the material was cDNA or gDNA derived from T cells, B-cell-depleted T cells, or PBMCs.

Unmatched junction bases numbered 2, after V lost 7 bases and J lost 3 bases. The CDR3 runs to 13 residues. In germline, CDR1 is SGHAT, CDR2 FQDESV (reference sequence). How the authors handled the data: From reference gene primer amplification, estimates of nucleated cell counts were derived. TCRdb keeps only in-frame clones here, not all; method: immunoSEQ multiplex PCR. D and trimming come from the DNA, and the V and J calls and clone size come from that table. Among roughly 180,000 clones listed, about 78% were seen once. This receptor was obtained from a woman in her forties or fifties with active or convalescent COVID-19. The sequencing input was peripheral blood. The chain is built from TRBV11-1 and TRBJ2-5, with 10 positions matching TRBD2. CDR3 in DNA: TGTGCCAGCACCGGACTAGCGGAAGAGACCCAGTACTTC. It specifies CASTGLAEETQYF. Supplemented by reference TRBV11-1 and TRBJ2-5, the full variable domain reads EAEVAQSPRYKITEKSQAVAFWCDPISGHATLYWYRQILGQGPELLVQFQDESVVDDSQLPKDRFSAERLKGVDSTLKIQPAELGDSAMYLCASTGLAEETQYFGPGTRLLVL.